This T cell receptor (beta chain) stems from a study of beta chain features in type 1 diabetes. Background on the study: Cell yields, gender and age were similar in healthy donors and patients.

A note on this clone: Its antigen remains unidentified.

The entirety of the isolated RNA underwent reverse transcription, so expressed TCRB transcripts were sequenced. Measured with immunoSEQ multiplex PCR; TCRdb has only the in-frame clones, and not every one. The sample contains approximately 170,000 clones, less than 10% of which appear only once. Notes on the study in general: The naive, central memory and Treg TCRB repertoires showed an apparent similarity that was greater among patients than among healthy donors. The question left open here concerned HLA type influencing TCRB rearrangement. Lower insertion and higher deletion counts appeared at VDJ junctions in type 1 diabetes patients. Among patients with Type 1 diabetes, TCRB CDR3s were moderately but significantly shorter in every one of the four CD4+ subsets.

Sequencing was performed on central memory CD4+ T cells from blood. This TCR was sampled from a man aged 18 to 30 with type 1 diabetes.

The CDR3 spells CASSLVGGGASGETQYF. For the CDR3, the DNA is TGTGCCAGCAGCTTAGTAGGTGGGGGCGCATCTGGCGAGACCCAGTACTTC. This chain joins TRBV7-6 and TRBJ2-5, with D tentatively TRBD1 (6 bases). The germline CDR1 and CDR2 sequences are SGHVS and FNYEAQ. The germline V and J ends were trimmed by 1 base and 5 bases, with 20 bases remaining between them. CDR3 length equals 17 residues.